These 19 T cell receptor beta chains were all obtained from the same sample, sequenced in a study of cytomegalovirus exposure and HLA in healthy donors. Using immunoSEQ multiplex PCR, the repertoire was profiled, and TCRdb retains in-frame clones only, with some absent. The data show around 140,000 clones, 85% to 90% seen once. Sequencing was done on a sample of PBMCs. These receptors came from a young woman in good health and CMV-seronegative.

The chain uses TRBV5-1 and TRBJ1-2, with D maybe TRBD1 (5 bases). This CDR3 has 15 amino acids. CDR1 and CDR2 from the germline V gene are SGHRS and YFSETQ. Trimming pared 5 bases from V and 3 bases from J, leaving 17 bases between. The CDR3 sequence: CASSRVGALDYGYTF. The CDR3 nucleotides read TGCGCCAGCAGTAGGGTAGGGGCGCTGGACTATGGCTACACCTTC.

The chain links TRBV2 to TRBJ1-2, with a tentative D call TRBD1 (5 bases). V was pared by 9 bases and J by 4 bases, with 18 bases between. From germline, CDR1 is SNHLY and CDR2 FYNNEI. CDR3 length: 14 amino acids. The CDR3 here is CARTGSGGSYGYTF. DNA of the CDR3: TGTGCCAGAACAGGATCCGGGGGGAGCTATGGCTACACCTTC.

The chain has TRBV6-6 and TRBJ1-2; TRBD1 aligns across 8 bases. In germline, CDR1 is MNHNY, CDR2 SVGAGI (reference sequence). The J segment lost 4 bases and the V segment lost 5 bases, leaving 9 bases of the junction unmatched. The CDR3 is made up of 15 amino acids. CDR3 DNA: TGTGCCAGCAGTCCTAGACAGGGGAGGACCTATGGCTACACCTTC. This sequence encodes CASSPRQGRTYGYTF.

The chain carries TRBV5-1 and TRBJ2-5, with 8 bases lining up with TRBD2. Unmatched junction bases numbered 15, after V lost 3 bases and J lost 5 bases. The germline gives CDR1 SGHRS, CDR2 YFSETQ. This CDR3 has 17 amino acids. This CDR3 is CASSSTTTGTSYETQYF. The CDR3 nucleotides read TGCGCCAGCAGCTCGACCACGACCGGGACTAGTTACGAGACCCAGTACTTC.

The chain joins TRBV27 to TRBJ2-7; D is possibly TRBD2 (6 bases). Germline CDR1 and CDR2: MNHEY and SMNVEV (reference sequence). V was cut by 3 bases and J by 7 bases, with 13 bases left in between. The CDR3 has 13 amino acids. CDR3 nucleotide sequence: TGTGCCAGCAGTTTCACCGCGGGGTGGGAGCAGTACTTC. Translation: CASSFTAGWEQYF.

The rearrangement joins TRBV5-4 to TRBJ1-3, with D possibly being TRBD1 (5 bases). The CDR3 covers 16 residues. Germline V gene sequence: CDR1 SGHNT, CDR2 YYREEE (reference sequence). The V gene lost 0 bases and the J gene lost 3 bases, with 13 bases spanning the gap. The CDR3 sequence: CASSLGSGNYGNTIYF. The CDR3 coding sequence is TGTGCCAGCAGCTTGGGATCAGGGAATTATGGAAACACCATATATTTT.

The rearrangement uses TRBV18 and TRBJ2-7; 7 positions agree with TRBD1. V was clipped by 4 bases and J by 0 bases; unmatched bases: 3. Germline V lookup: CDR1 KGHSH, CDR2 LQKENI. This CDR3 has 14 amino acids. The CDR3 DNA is TGTGCCAGCTCACTACGGGACAGCTCCTACGAGCAGTACTTC. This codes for CASSLRDSSYEQYF. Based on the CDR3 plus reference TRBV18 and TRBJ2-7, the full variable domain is NAGVMQNPRHLVRRRGQEARLRCSPMKGHSHVYWYRQLPEEGLKFMVYLQKENIIDESGMPKERFSAEFPKEGPSILRIQQVVRGDSAAYFCASSLRDSSYEQYFGPGTRLTVT.

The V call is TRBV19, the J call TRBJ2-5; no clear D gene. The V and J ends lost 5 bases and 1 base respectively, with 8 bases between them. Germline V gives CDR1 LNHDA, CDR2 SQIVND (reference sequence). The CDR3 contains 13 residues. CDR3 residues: CASSGSSQETQYF. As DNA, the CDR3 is TGTGCCAGTAGTGGTAGTTCCCAAGAGACCCAGTACTTC.

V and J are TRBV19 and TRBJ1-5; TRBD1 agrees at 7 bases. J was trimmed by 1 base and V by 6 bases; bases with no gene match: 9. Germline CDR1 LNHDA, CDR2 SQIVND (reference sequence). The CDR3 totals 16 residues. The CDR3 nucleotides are TGTGCCAGTAGGAAAACAGGGGTAGGGAGCAATCAGCCCCAGCATTTT. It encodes CASRKTGVGSNQPQHF.

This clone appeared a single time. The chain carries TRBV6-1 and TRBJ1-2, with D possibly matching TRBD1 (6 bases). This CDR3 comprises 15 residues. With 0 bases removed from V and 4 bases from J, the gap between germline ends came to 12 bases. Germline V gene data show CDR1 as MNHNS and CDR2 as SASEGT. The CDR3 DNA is TGTGCCAGCAGTGAAGCTGACAGGATAAGCTATGGCTACACCTTC. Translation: CASSEADRISYGYTF.

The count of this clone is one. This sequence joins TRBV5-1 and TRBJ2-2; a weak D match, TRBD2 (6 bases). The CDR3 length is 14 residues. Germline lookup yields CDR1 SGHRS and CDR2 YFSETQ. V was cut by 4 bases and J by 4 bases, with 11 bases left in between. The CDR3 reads CASSRDFATGELFF. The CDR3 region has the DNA TGCGCCAGCAGCCGGGACTTCGCCACCGGGGAGCTGTTTTTT.

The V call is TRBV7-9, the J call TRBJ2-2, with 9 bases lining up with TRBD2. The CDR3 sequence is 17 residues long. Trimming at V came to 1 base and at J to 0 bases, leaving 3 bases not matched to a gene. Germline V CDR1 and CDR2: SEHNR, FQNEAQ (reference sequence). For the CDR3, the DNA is TGTGCCAGCAGCTTAGGATTAGCGGGGGCGAACACCGGGGAGCTGTTTTTT. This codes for CASSLGLAGANTGELFF.

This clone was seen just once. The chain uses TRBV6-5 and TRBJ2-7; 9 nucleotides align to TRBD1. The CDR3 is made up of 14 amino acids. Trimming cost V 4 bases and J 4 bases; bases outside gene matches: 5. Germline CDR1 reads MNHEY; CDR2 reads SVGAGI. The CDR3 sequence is CASSSTTGGYEQYF. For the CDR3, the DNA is TGTGCCAGCAGTTCCACGACAGGGGGGTACGAGCAGTACTTC.

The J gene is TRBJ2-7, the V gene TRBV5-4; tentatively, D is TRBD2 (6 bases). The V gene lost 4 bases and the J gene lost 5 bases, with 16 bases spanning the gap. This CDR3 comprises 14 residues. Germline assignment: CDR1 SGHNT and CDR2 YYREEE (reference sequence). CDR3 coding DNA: TGTGCCAGCAGCCGTAGAGGAGGGAATGACGAGCAGTACTTC. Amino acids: CASSRRGGNDEQYF.

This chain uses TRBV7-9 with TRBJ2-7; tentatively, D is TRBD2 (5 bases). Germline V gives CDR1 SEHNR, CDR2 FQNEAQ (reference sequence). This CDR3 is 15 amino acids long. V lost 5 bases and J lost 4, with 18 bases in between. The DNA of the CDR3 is TGTGCCAGCAGCCGGGGAGACTTCGATCCATACGAGCAGTACTTC. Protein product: CASSRGDFDPYEQYF.

CDR3 residues: CASSYSRTGAYYQYF. The CDR3 bases are TGTGCCAGCAGTTACTCCCGGACAGGGGCCTATTACCAGTACTTC. The chain couples TRBV6-5 to TRBJ2-7; TRBD1 matches 9 bases. There are 15 residues in the CDR3. After removal of 0 bases from V and 10 bases from J, the junction contained 10 bases not matched to a gene. Germline V CDR1 and CDR2: MNHEY, SVGAGI.

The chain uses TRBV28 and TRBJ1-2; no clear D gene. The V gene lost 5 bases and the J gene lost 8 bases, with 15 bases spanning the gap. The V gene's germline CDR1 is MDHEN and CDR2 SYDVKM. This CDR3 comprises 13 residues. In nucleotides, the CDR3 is TGTGCCAGCAGTACCCCCTTGGAGCCAGGCTACACCTTC. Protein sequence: CASSTPLEPGYTF.

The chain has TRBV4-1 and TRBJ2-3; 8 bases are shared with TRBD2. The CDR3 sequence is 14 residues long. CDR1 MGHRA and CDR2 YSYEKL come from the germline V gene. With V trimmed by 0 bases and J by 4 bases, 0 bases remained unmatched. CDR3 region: CASSQELAADTQYF. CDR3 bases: TGCGCCAGCAGCCAAGAACTAGCGGCAGATACGCAGTATTTT.

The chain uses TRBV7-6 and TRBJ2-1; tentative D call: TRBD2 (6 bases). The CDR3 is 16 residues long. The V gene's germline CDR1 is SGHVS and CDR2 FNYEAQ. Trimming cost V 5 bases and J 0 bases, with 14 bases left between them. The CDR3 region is CASSRISGSSYNEQFF. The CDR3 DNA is TGTGCCAGCAGCCGAATCTCCGGGAGCTCCTACAATGAGCAGTTCTTC.